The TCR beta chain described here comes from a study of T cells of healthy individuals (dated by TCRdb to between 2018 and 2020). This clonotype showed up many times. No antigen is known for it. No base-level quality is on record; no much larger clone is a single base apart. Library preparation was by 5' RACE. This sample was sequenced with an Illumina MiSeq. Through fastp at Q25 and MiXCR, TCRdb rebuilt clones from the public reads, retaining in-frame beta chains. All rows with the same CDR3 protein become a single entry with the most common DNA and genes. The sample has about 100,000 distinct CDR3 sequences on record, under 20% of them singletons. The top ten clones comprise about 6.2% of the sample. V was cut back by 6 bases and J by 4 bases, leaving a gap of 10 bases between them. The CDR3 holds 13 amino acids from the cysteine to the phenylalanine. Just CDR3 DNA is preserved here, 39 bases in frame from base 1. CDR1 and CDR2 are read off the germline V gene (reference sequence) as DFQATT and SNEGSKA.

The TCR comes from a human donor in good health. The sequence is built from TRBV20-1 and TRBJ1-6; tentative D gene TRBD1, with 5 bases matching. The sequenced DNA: TGCAGTGCCGTGGGACCTTATAATTCACCCCTCCACTTT. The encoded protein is CSAVGPYNSPLHF.